This T cell receptor beta chain was retrieved from a study of shared clonotypes between healthy human individuals. Remarks on this clone: The same CDR3 can be traced to other DNA sequences in this sample.

V was clipped by 4 bases and J by 3 bases, with 2 bases between them. This CDR3 is built from 11 residues. Germline-derived CDR1 and CDR2 are MDHEN and SYDVKM. It was CD45RO-negative cells, positively selected for CCR7, that made up naive CD8 cells, with terminally differentiated effector memory CD45RA+ cells excluded. Here immunoSEQ multiplex PCR was the method, and the copy in TCRdb shows in-frame clones only, minus some. Of hundreds of thousands of clones listed, roughly nine tenths are singletons. This chain joins TRBV28 and TRBJ2-3; the D is unclear. The sequencing input was naive CD8+ T cells sorted from blood. The origin of this receptor is a man aged 25 to 40 in good health. CDR3 nucleotides: TGTGCCAGCAGTTCTACAGATACGCAGTATTTT. Protein product: CASSSTDTQYF.